This section outlines one T cell receptor (beta chain) sequence together with its context. Its antigen is as yet unknown. Germline V gene data show CDR1 as SNHLY and CDR2 as FYNNEI. V shed 6 bases and J 6 bases; nucleotides not matched to a gene: 13. The CDR3 loop spans 17 amino acids. This entry comes from a study of cytomegalovirus exposure and HLA in healthy donors. Notes on the study in general: Listed as cytomegalovirus-associated were over 150 TCR beta chains.

Healthy donors of bone marrow made up the group. This PCR relied on a set of 60 Vbeta primers and 13 Jbeta primers. Method: immunoSEQ multiplex PCR; TCRdb's copy keeps in-frame clones and lacks some. In the table there are around 130,000 clones, around two thirds of which are singletons. The gene calls are TRBV2 and TRBJ2-1; 11 nucleotides agree with TRBD2. Sequencing input: PBMCs. The clonotype comes from a male donor in good health and CMV-seronegative. This chain's CDR3 is CASSDTSGGAPFNEQFF. The CDR3 nucleotides are TGTGCCAGCAGCGATACTAGCGGGGGCGCACCTTTCAATGAGCAGTTCTTC. Supplemented by reference TRBV2 and TRBJ2-1, the full variable domain reads EPEVTQTPSHQVTQMGQEVILRCVPISNHLYFYWYRQILGQKVEFLVSFYNNEISEKSEIFDDQFSVERPDGSNFTLKIRSTKLEDSAMYFCASSDTSGGAPFNEQFFGPGTRLTVL.